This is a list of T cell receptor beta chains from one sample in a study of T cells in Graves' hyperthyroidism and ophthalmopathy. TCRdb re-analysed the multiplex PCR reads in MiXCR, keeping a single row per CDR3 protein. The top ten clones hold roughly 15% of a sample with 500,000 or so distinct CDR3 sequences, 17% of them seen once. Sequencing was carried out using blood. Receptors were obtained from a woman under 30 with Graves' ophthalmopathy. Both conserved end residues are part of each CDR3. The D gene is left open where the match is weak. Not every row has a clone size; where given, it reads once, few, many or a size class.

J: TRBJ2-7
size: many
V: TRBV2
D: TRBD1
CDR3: CASSGWDRDRQYF
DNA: TGTGCCAGCAGTGGATGGGACAGGGACAGGCAGTACTTC

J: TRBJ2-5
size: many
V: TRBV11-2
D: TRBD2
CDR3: CASSLGGGSETQYF
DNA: TGTGCCAGCAGCTTAGGCGGGGGGTCCGAGACCCAGTACTTC

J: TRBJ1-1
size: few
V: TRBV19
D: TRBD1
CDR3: CASSTRDRGFYTEAFF
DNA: TGTGCCAGTAGTACACGGGACAGGGGCTTTTACACTGAAGCTTTCTTT

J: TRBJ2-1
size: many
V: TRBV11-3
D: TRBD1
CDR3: CASSPRQGPYNEQFF
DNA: TGTGCCAGCAGCCCGCGACAGGGCCCCTACAATGAGCAGTTCTTC

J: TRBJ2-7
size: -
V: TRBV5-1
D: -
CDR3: CASSYQGHGQYF
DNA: TGCGCCAGCAGCTATCAGGGGCACGGGCAGTACTTC

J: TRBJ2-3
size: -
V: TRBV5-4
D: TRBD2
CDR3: CASSLVGGGPVDTQYF
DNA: TGTGCCAGCAGCTTGGTTGGCGGGGGGCCGGTGGATACGCAGTATTTT

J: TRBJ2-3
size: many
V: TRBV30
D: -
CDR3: CAWSLGGPDTQYF
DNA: TGTGCCTGGAGTCTAGGGGGTCCAGATACGCAGTATTTT

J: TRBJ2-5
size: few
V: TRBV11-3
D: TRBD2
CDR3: CASSLQTSGRETQYF
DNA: TGTGCCAGCAGCTTACAGACTAGCGGGAGGGAGACCCAGTACTTC

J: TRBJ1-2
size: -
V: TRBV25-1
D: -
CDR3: CASSSELGSYGYTF
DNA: TGTGCCAGCAGTTCGGAATTGGGTTCCTATGGCTACACCTTC

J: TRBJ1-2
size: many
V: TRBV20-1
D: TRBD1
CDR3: CSATPDRVGYTF
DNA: TGCAGTGCTACACCCGACAGGGTTGGCTACACCTTC

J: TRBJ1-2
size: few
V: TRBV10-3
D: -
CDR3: CAISGGGDYGYTF
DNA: TGTGCCATCAGTGGTGGAGGGGACTATGGCTACACCTTC

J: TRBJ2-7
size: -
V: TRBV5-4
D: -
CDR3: CASSSGAPSYEQYF
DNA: TGTGCCAGCAGCTCCGGGGCCCCCTCCTACGAGCAGTACTTC

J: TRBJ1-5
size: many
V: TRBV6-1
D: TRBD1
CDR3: CASTTGGSNQPQHF
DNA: TGTGCCAGCACCACAGGGGGAAGCAATCAGCCCCAGCATTTT

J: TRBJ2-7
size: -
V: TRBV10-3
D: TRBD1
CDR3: CASSEAGGDRGYEQYF
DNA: TGTGCCAGCAGTGAAGCAGGGGGCGACAGGGGATACGAGCAGTACTTC

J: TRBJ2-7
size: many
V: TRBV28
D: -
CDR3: CASSLWGSPEQYF
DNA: TGTGCCAGCAGTTTATGGGGCAGCCCCGAGCAGTACTTC

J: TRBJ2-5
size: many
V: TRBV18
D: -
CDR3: CASSPPYSPVETQYF
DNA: TGTGCCAGCTCACCACCGTACAGCCCCGTAGAGACCCAGTACTTC

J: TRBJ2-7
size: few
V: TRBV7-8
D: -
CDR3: CASSPEDTYEQYF
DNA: TGTGCCAGCAGCCCCGAAGACACCTACGAGCAGTACTTC

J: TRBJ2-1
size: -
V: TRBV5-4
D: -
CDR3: CASSSTSVRGPLINKQFF
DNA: TGTGCCAGCAGCTCCACCTCCGTCAGGGGACCTTTGATTAATAAGCAGTTCTTC

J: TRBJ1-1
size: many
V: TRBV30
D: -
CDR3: CAWSVPNPTEAFF
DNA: TGTGCCTGGAGTGTACCTAACCCAACTGAAGCTTTCTTT

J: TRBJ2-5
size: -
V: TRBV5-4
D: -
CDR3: CASSPEIMEETQYF
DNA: TGTGCCAGCAGCCCGGAGATTATGGAAGAGACCCAGTACTTC

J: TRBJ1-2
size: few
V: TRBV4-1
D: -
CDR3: CASSQVQGQTNYGYTF
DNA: TGCGCCAGCAGCCAAGTCCAAGGACAGACTAACTATGGCTACACCTTC

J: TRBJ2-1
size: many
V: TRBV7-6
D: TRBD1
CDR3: CASSSRQGYNEQFF
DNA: TGTGCCAGCAGCTCACGACAGGGGTACAATGAGCAGTTCTTC

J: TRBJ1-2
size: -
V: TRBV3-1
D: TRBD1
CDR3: CASSHSDRDYGYTF
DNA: TGTGCCAGCAGCCACTCGGACAGGGATTATGGCTACACCTTC

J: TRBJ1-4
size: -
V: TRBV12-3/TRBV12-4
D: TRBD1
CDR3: CASSPPGQGYEKLFF
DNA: TGTGCCAGCAGTCCCCCGGGACAGGGGTATGAAAAACTGTTTTTT

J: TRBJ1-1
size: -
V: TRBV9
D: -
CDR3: CASPPGGDTEAFF
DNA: TGTGCCAGCCCCCCCGGGGGTGATACTGAAGCTTTCTTT

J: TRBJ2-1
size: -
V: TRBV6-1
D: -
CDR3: CASRRGQGGYNEQFF
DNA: TGTGCCAGCAGGCGTGGACAGGGAGGGTACAATGAGCAGTTCTTC

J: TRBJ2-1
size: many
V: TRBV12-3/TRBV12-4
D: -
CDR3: CASSWAPGRGSYNEQFF
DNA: TGTGCCAGCAGTTGGGCGCCGGGGCGCGGCTCCTACAATGAGCAGTTCTTC

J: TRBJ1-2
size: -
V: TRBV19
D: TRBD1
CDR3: CASSTSTGDRGYTF
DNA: TGTGCCAGTAGTACTTCGACAGGGGATAGGGGTTACACCTTC

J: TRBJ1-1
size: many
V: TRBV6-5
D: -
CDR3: CASSYRQGMNTEAFF
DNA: TGTGCCAGCAGTTACCGTCAGGGAATGAACACTGAAGCTTTCTTT

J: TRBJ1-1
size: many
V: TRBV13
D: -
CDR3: CASSVEGLRQNTEAFF
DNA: TGTGCCAGCAGTGTTGAGGGATTACGTCAGAACACTGAAGCTTTCTTT

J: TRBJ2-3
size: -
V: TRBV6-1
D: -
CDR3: CASRQATDTQYF
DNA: TGTGCCAGCAGACAAGCTACAGATACGCAGTATTTT

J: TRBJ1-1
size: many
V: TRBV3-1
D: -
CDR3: CASSQRGTATEAFF
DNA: TGTGCCAGCAGCCAACGGGGGACGGCCACTGAAGCTTTCTTT

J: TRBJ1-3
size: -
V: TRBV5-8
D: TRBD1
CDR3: CASSLMTGGRNTIYF
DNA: TGTGCCAGCAGCTTGATGACAGGGGGCCGAAACACCATATATTTT

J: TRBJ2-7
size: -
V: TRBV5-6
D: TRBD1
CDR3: CASRWDRGPYEQYF
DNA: TGTGCCAGCAGATGGGACAGGGGGCCCTACGAGCAGTACTTC

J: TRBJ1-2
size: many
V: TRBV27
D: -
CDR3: CASSLDHTVGTNYGYTF
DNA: TGTGCCAGCAGTTTAGACCACACAGTGGGGACTAACTATGGCTACACCTTC

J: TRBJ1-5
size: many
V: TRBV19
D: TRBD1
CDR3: CASSTQGNNQPQHF
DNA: TGTGCCAGTAGTACACAGGGGAACAATCAGCCCCAGCATTTT

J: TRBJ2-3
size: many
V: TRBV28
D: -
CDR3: CASMAGSTDTQYF
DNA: TGTGCCAGCATGGCAGGGAGCACAGATACGCAGTATTTT

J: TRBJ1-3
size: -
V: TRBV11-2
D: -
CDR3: CASSQGRGPRTSGNTIYF
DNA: TGTGCCAGCAGCCAAGGCAGGGGCCCGAGAACCTCTGGAAACACCATATATTTT

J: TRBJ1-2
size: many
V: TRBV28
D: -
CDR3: CASSLPKGYGYTF
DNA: TGTGCCAGCAGTTTACCCAAGGGGTATGGCTACACCTTC

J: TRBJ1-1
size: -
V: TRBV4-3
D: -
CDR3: CASSSRLGEAFF
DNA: TGCGCCAGCAGTTCTAGGCTGGGTGAAGCTTTCTTT

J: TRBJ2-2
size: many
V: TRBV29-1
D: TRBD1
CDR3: CSVRQGAGGELFF
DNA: TGCAGCGTTCGGCAGGGGGCGGGCGGGGAGCTGTTTTTT

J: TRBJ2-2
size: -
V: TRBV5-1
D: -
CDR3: CASSPEGQHTGELFF
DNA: TGCGCCAGCAGCCCCGAGGGACAACACACCGGGGAGCTGTTTTTT

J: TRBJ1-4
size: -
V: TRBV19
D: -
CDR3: CASSPLEGVFPVWTNEKLFF
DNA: TGTGCCAGTAGCCCCCTTGAAGGGGTCTTCCCCGTTTGGACTAATGAAAAACTGTTTTTT

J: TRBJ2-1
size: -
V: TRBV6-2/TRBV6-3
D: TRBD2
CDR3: CASSSRGLAERGSYNEQFF
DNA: TGTGCCAGCAGCTCACGGGGACTAGCGGAGAGGGGCTCCTACAATGAGCAGTTCTTC

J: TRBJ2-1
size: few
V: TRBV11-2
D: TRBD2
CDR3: CASRGRTSGISDYNEQFF
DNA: TGTGCCAGCAGAGGTCGGACTAGCGGGATTAGCGACTACAATGAGCAGTTCTTC

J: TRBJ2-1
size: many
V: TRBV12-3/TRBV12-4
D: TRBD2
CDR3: CASSSRTSGYRDRNEQFF
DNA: TGTGCCAGCAGTTCCCGGACTAGCGGGTACAGGGACCGAAATGAGCAGTTCTTC

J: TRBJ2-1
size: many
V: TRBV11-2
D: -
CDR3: CASSLADDYNEQFF
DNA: TGTGCCAGCAGCTTAGCGGACGATTACAATGAGCAGTTCTTC

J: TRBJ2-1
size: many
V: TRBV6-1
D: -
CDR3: CASSVTGPGMGSYNEQFF
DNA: TGTGCCAGCAGCGTGACGGGCCCCGGGATGGGGTCCTACAATGAGCAGTTCTTC

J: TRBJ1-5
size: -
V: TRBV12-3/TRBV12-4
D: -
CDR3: CASSSAGGDNQPQHF
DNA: TGTGCCAGCAGCTCCGCCGGGGGAGACAATCAGCCCCAGCATTTT

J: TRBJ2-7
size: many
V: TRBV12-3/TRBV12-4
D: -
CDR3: CASRSSGPYEQYF
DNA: TGTGCCAGCAGGTCGAGCGGACCCTACGAGCAGTACTTC

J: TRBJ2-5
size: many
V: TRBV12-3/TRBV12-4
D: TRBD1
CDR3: CASRVQGAKETQYF
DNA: TGTGCCAGCCGCGTACAGGGGGCAAAAGAGACCCAGTACTTC

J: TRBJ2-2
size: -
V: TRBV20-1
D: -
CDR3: CSARDGADDTGELFF
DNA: TGCAGTGCTAGAGACGGTGCGGATGACACCGGGGAGCTGTTTTTT

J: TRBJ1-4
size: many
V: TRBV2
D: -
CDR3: CASRGQSNEKLFF
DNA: TGTGCCAGCAGAGGACAGTCGAATGAAAAACTGTTTTTT